What follows are 6 T cell receptor beta chains derived from one specimen sequenced in a study of blood T cells in healthy people across ages. It was with a sample-barcoded 5' primer and a J-beta primer mix that a second PCR of roughly 6 to 12 cycles was run. TCRdb called the 5' RACE reads again in MiXCR, with one record for every CDR3 protein. The sample holds 700,000 to 800,000 distinct CDR3 sequences, approximately 39% seen once. The sequencing sample was made of blood. The receptor source for this set is a woman aged 55-75 years in good health.

V gene TRBV18 combines with J gene TRBJ1-1; 9 bases agree with TRBD1. The CDR3 has 13 residues. Germline-derived CDR1 and CDR2 are KGHSH and LQKENI. Losses at the gene ends were 6 bases for V and 7 bases for J; bases not matched to a gene: 6. CDR3 sequence (DNA): TGTGCCAGCTCGCGTCCGGGACAGGGTGAAGCTTTCTTT. This encodes CASSRPGQGEAFF.

This clonotype was observed once. The chain is built from TRBV29-1 and TRBJ2-1; D is unresolved. The CDR3 runs to 12 residues. V lost 4 bases, J lost 10 bases, and 14 bases lay in between. Germline V CDR1 and CDR2: SQVTM, ANQGSEA. The CDR3: CSVVRSVGEQFF. The DNA of the CDR3 is TGCAGCGTTGTCCGGTCAGTGGGCGAGCAGTTCTTC.

Only a few counts were recorded for this clonotype. The V and J genes are TRBV20-1 and TRBJ2-1; D is possibly TRBD1 (5 bases). V gave up 5 bases and J gave up 0 bases, with 14 bases separating them. In germline, CDR1 is DFQATT, CDR2 SNEGSKA (reference sequence). The CDR3 is 15 residues long. The CDR3 loop is CSAPPGAGSYNEQFF. DNA for the CDR3: TGCAGTGCTCCCCCTGGGGCAGGCTCCTACAATGAGCAGTTCTTC.

The chain recombines TRBV4-2 with TRBJ2-3, with 7 nucleotides matching TRBD2. The CDR3 has 13 residues. Unmatched junction bases numbered 8, after V lost 0 bases and J lost 14 bases. Germline CDR1 reads LGHNA; CDR2 reads YNFKEQ. The CDR3 bases are TGTGCCAGCAGCCAAGATACGGGGAGGGCGCCGTATTTT. Amino acid sequence: CASSQDTGRAPYF.

There are a few counts of this clonotype. The CDR3 nucleotides read TGTGCCACCAGCAGAGTTTCTTTAGGGCAGGGTGATCGTGGCTACACCTTC. It specifies CATSRVSLGQGDRGYTF. The V and J genes are TRBV15 and TRBJ1-2; D is possibly TRBD1 (5 bases). V was clipped by 1 base and J by 7 bases, with 22 bases between them. The CDR3 covers 17 residues. Germline values: CDR1 LNHNV, CDR2 YYDKDF (reference sequence).

Notes on this clonotype: This clone may be a read error of a much larger clone one base away. The chain joins TRBV10-3 to TRBJ2-5; D remains ambiguous. The CDR3 consists of 12 residues. From germline, CDR1 is ENHRY and CDR2 SYGVKD. The CDR3 here is CAISKSKETQYF. The CDR3 DNA reads as TGTGCCATCAGTAAGTCAAAAGAGACCCAGTACTTC.